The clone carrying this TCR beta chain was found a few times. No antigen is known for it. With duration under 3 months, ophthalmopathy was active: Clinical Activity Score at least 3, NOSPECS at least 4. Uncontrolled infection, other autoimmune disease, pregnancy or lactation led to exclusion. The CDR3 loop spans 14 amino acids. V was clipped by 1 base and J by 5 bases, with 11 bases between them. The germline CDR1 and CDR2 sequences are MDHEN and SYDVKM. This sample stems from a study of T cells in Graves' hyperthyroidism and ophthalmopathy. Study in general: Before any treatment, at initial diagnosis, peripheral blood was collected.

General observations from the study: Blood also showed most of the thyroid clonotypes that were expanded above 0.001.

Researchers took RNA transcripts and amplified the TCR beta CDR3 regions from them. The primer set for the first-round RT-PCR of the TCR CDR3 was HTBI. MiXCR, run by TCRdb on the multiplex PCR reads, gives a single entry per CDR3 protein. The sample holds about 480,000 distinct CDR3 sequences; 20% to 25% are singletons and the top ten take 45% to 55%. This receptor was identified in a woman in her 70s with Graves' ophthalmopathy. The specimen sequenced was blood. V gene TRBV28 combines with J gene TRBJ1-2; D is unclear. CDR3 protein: CASSLLTAVYGYTF. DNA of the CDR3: TGTGCCAGCAGTTTATTAACGGCAGTTTATGGCTACACCTTC.